These T cell receptor beta chains were read from a single sample in a study of T cells after yellow fever vaccination. TCRdb re-analysed the 5' RACE reads in MiXCR, keeping a single row per CDR3 protein. The sample shows about 340,000 distinct CDR3 sequences, around 4.1% of them seen only once. The input for sequencing was PBMCs, taken 5 days after the yellow fever booster vaccination. The receptors shown here come from a young man who received the YFV17D yellow fever vaccine. The CDR3 runs from the conserved cysteine through the conserved F or W. The D gene is left open where the match is weak. The size of a clone is reported for some rows only, either as once, few or many, or as a class for expanded clones.

few,NA,TRBJ2-3,TRBV12-3/TRBV12-4,CASRTRGARTDTQYF,TGTGCCAGCAGGACGAGAGGGGCTAGGACAGATACGCAGTATTTT
NA,NA,TRBJ2-7,TRBV5-4,CASSRWAGRYEQYF,TGTGCCAGCAGCCGATGGGCAGGGCGGTACGAGCAGTACTTC
few,NA,TRBJ1-5,TRBV28,CASRPGTLAQPQHF,TGTGCCAGCAGGCCCGGGACATTAGCTCAGCCCCAGCATTTT
many,TRBD2,TRBJ2-3,TRBV6-2/TRBV6-3,CASSYGLAGDTDTQYF,TGTGCCAGCAGTTACGGTCTAGCGGGGGACACAGATACGCAGTATTTT
few,NA,TRBJ1-4,TRBV12-2,CASRSGSGQGDEKLFF,TGTGCAAGTCGCTCGGGGTCGGGTCAAGGGGATGAAAAACTGTTTTTT
NA,NA,TRBJ2-3,TRBV20-1,CSARMPLNSDTQYF,TGCAGTGCCAGGATGCCGCTGAACTCAGATACGCAGTATTTT
many,NA,TRBJ1-2,TRBV4-1,CASSRGQGDGYTF,TGCGCCAGCAGCCGGGGGCAGGGAGATGGCTACACCTTC
few,NA,TRBJ2-6,TRBV12-3/TRBV12-4,CASRARGAAGANVLTF,TGTGCCAGCAGGGCAAGGGGGGCGGCTGGGGCCAACGTCCTGACTTTC
many,NA,TRBJ2-4,TRBV18,CASSPSTGPKNIQYF,TGTGCCAGCTCACCGTCAACGGGGCCCAAAAACATTCAGTACTTC
many,NA,TRBJ2-5,TRBV9,CASSVGRRQETQYF,TGTGCCAGCAGCGTAGGACGGAGACAAGAGACCCAGTACTTC
many,NA,TRBJ2-7,TRBV7-8,CASSPAGGAYEQYF,TGTGCCAGCAGCCCGGCAGGGGGGGCCTACGAGCAGTACTTC
many,NA,TRBJ1-6,TRBV7-2,CASSRDYSPLHF,TGTGCCAGCAGCCGAGATTATTCACCCCTCCACTTT
few,NA,TRBJ2-3,TRBV7-9,CASSPGGYTRTDTQYF,TGTGCCAGCAGCCCTGGCGGCTATACTCGCACAGATACGCAGTATTTT
NA,TRBD2,TRBJ2-2,TRBV7-6,CASGGLAGGPAWNTGELFF,TGTGCCAGCGGCGGACTAGCGGGGGGCCCAGCCTGGAACACCGGGGAGCTGTTTTTT
many,NA,TRBJ2-5,TRBV15,CATSSHPGDYQETQYF,TGTGCCACCAGCAGCCATCCAGGGGACTACCAAGAGACCCAGTACTTC
few,TRBD2,TRBJ2-2,TRBV4-1,CASRKIAGDTGELFF,TGCGCCAGCAGGAAAATAGCGGGGGACACCGGGGAGCTGTTTTTT
NA,NA,TRBJ1-2,TRBV6-5,CASSQDSGYGYTF,TGTGCCAGCAGCCAGGACAGCGGCTATGGCTACACCTTC